This T cell receptor beta chain derives from a study of cytomegalovirus exposure and HLA in healthy donors. V dropped 5 bases and J dropped 3; count of bases not matched to a gene: 6. Germline V lookup: CDR1 LNHDA, CDR2 SQIVND (reference sequence). The length of the CDR3 is 15 residues. PCR amplification relied on 60 Vbeta primers (plus 13 Jbeta primers). Clones were read by immunoSEQ multiplex PCR, and TCRdb kept only the in-frame ones, dropping some. Here the sample spans about 100,000 clones, around 77% being singletons. The specimen sequenced was PBMCs. This receptor was taken from a male donor in good health and CMV-seronegative. This rearrangement joins TRBV19 to TRBJ2-3; 9 nucleotides align to TRBD1. The CDR3: CASSFGTGYTDTQYF. CDR3 DNA sequence: TGTGCCAGTAGTTTCGGGACAGGGTATACAGATACGCAGTATTTT. The whole variable domain, remainder taken from reference TRBV19 and TRBJ2-3, is DGGITQSPKYLFRKEGQNVTLSCEQNLNHDAMYWYRQDPGQGLRLIYYSQIVNDFQKGDIAEGYSVSREKKESFPLTVTSAQKNPTAFYLCASSFGTGYTDTQYFGPGTRLTVL.